Following are 4 T cell receptor beta chains from one sample sequenced in a study of blood T cell repertoires in COVID-19. Generated by immunoSEQ multiplex PCR, the TCRdb table keeps only in-frame clones and is missing some. The profile shows about 220,000 clones, roughly 85% of them singletons. Sample: peripheral blood. These receptors originate from a woman aged 70-85 years with COVID-19, enrolled during active disease.

The rearrangement links TRBV6-4 to TRBJ1-6, with 7 bases aligning to TRBD1. Germline V gene data show CDR1 as MRHNA and CDR2 as SNTAGT. Losses at the gene ends were 2 bases for V and 7 bases for J; bases not matched to a gene: 8. The CDR3 sequence is 16 residues long. In nucleotides, the CDR3 is TGTGCCAGCAGTGACCTCCTCCCAGGGGGAAATTCACCCCTCCACTTT. This encodes CASSDLLPGGNSPLHF.

The genes are TRBV15 and TRBJ2-5; 7 nucleotides agree with TRBD2. Trimming at V came to 1 base and at J to 2 bases, leaving 10 bases not matched to a gene. The CDR3 length is 17 residues. CDR1 LNHNV and CDR2 YYDKDF come from the germline V gene (reference sequence). Here the CDR3 DNA reads TGTGCCACCAGCAGAGGCGGGGCGGGGGACCTACAAGAGACCCAGTACTTC. Translating gives CATSRGGAGDLQETQYF.

V and J are TRBV19 and TRBJ1-1; D perhaps matches TRBD1 (6 bases). CDR3 length: 16 amino acids. Germline values: CDR1 LNHDA, CDR2 SQIVND (reference sequence). V lost 3 bases and J lost 1, with 15 bases in between. CDR3 loop: CASSMIGDNSNTEAFF. The DNA for the CDR3 is TGTGCCAGTAGTATGATAGGGGACAACTCGAACACTGAAGCTTTCTTT.

The V and J genes are TRBV29-1 and TRBJ2-1, with a tentative D call TRBD2 (6 bases). In germline, CDR1 is SQVTM, CDR2 ANQGSEA. This CDR3 comprises 15 residues. With 3 bases removed from V and 0 bases from J, the gap between germline ends came to 12 bases. This CDR3 reads CSVEGLSSSYNEQFF. In DNA, the CDR3 is TGCAGCGTTGAGGGACTCTCGAGCTCCTACAATGAGCAGTTCTTC.